This T cell receptor beta chain originates from a study of beta chain features in type 1 diabetes (dated by TCRdb to the late 2010s). For the wider study: Mean age, gender distribution, total cell number and subset yield did not differ between patients and healthy donors. A total of around 110,000,000 sorted cells were examined across all samples, and RNA yield correlated strongly with the number of cells per subset. In the study, recently diagnosed type 1 diabetes patients and matched healthy donors were compared on the TCRB repertoires of their sorted circulating CD4+ T cell subsets. Naive and central memory subsets were obtained from all 28 donors, but regulatory and stem cell-like memory subsets were isolated from only 8 patients and roughly eight healthy donors. Beyond this particular receptor, the publication reports: Naive, central memory and regulatory TCRB repertoires appeared to be more similar among patients than among healthy donors. Because cDNA rather than genomic DNA was sequenced, highly expressing activated cells could have been over-represented, although no difference in activation and CD3 levels was found between groups. Because small numbers of individuals were included in the HLA sub-analyses, any influence of HLA type on TCRB rearrangement was left unresolved. In all four CD4+ subsets, TCRB CDR3 length was moderately but significantly shorter in type 1 diabetes patients. At VDJ recombination sites, type 1 diabetes patients had fewer insertions and more deleted nucleotides, which implies abnormalities in thymic rearrangement. Shorter templates might have been favored by PCR, but patient and control samples were amplified and corrected together, so both groups would have been affected equally by any skew.

Each donor gave one peripheral blood draw, averaging approximately 120 mL, which was collected into heparinised tubes. Naive, central memory, regulatory and stem cell-like memory CD4+ T cells were sorted on a BD FACSAria II using a panel including CD45RO, CCR7, CD25, CD127, CD95 and CD27. Purity was above 95% for every sorted population. PBMCs were separated immediately by Lymphoprep density gradient centrifugation and were stained directly, without being cultured. Samples were stained and sorted in pairs, with one healthy donor and one patient per experiment, so that batch effects were minimized. This clone was counted between two and nine times. The antigen it recognizes is unknown. No base quality values were provided; no much bigger clone lies one nucleotide off. The CDR3 contains 14 residues, cysteine and phenylalanine counted. The sequence is cut down to CDR3 DNA, 42 bases in frame from base 1. CDR1 is given as SQVTM and CDR2 as ANQGSEA, both from the germline V gene.

The High Capacity cDNA Reverse Transcription Kit was used to reverse transcribe all of the isolated RNA, meaning that expressed TCRB transcripts were what got sequenced. Deep immunoSEQ sequencing was applied to naive, central memory and regulatory T cell samples, giving an average of about 3.8 million total reads per sample. Sorted cells were lysed in RLT buffer, and RNA was extracted using DNase-treated RNeasy Micro or Mini kits according to cell number. To prevent cross-contamination, every cell subset was processed on its own, while patient and healthy donor samples were processed together. Using the immunoSEQ multiplex PCR, TCRB sequences were amplified from cDNA into 87-bp fragments spanning the CDR3 region. Sequencing of the amplicons was done on the Illumina HiSeq platform. Processing in the source paper ran as follows. PCR bias was corrected computationally using synthetic template baselines, and reads within Hamming distance 2 were collapsed, with unmergeable singletons discarded. Reads were aligned against IMGT so that V, D and J genes, CDR3 length and insertions or deletions at six rearrangement sites could be assigned. Within each subset, clonotype counts were normalized to sorted cell number, after which true diversity and Gini coefficients were computed with the tcR R package. The overlap coefficient, calculated on TCRB nucleotide sequences, was used to measure repertoire sharing. Out-of-frame TCRB sequences from naive cells were analyzed as a proxy for the pre-selection repertoire. TCRdb stores this immuneACCESS table with in-frame sequences only. Part of the clones is absent; in the studies checked, under half of the shortfall reflects unresolved V genes, and no reason is known for the rest. V, J and clone size were drawn from that table, and D and trimming were deduced from the DNA. The sample profile shows more than 300,000 clones; roughly 15% of them were found once. The ten largest clones represent 0.019% of the sample.

This receptor was obtained from a woman younger than 30 in good health. Sequenced sample: naive CD4+ T cells from blood. The sample's cell subset or site label, decoded: true naive CD4+ T cells. Rearrangement joined TRBV29-1 to TRBJ2-5, with 8 central nucleotides matching TRBD1. Gene TRBJ2-7 matches the end of the DNA better, so the J call may be wrong. Read as DNA, the sequence is TGCAGCGTTCGACGAGGACAGGGAAACTACGAGCAGTACTTC. This encodes CSVRRGQGNYEQYF.